Listed below are T cell receptor beta chains from one sample, sequenced in a study of immune evolution from preneoplasia to lung adenocarcinoma. The protocol was immunoSEQ multiplex PCR, while the TCRdb copy is restricted to in-frame clones and leaves out a portion. The sample has some 9,000 clones, approximately 75% seen once. The sample was FFPE lung adenocarcinoma in situ tissue. Every receptor here comes from a person of 80 years or more with lung adenocarcinoma. Each CDR3 is given with its conserved first and last residue. The D gene is left open where the match is weak. Size values are once, few and many counts, or a class for expanded clones, and some rows have none.

CASSLGSGNSGANVLTF | TGTGCCAGCAGCTTAGGGTCGGGCAACTCTGGGGCCAACGTCCTGACTTTC | TRBV7-3 | few | 17 | - | TRBJ2-6
CASSQDFGVRSGANVLTF | TGCGCCAGCAGCCAAGACTTCGGCGTTCGCTCTGGGGCCAACGTCCTGACTTTC | TRBV4-3 | - | 18 | - | TRBJ2-6
CASSTGQEEVGYTF | TGTGCCAGTAGCACGGGACAGGAGGAGGTAGGCTACACCTTC | TRBV19 | - | 14 | TRBD1 | TRBJ1-2
CASSQLATSYNEQFF | TGTGCCAGCAGCCAACTAGCGACATCCTACAATGAGCAGTTCTTC | TRBV11-1 | - | 15 | TRBD2 | TRBJ2-1
CASSPLTLRSPLHF | TGTGCCAGCAGTCCCTTGACACTCAGGTCACCCCTCCACTTT | TRBV6-6 | - | 14 | - | TRBJ1-6
CASSQERDVRANYGYTF | TGCGCCAGCAGCCAGGAAAGGGACGTCCGAGCTAACTATGGCTACACCTTC | TRBV4-1 | - | 17 | - | TRBJ1-2
CASSVGPVGAGNTIYF | TGTGCCAGCAGCGTAGGCCCCGTGGGGGCTGGAAACACCATATATTTT | TRBV9 | once | 16 | - | TRBJ1-3
CASSSDRVSYEQYF | TGTGCCAGCAGCTCCGACAGGGTCTCCTACGAGCAGTACTTC | TRBV7-9 | - | 14 | TRBD1 | TRBJ2-7
CASSPTGGGSREKLFF | TGTGCCAGCTCACCGACAGGGGGCGGATCGCGTGAAAAACTGTTTTTT | TRBV18 | - | 16 | TRBD1 | TRBJ1-4
CASSFLEDPGDTQYF | TGTGCCAGCAGCTTCCTCGAGGACCCTGGGGATACGCAGTATTTT | TRBV7-2 | - | 15 | - | TRBJ2-3
CASNKGTGANYGYTF | TGTGCCAGTAACAAGGGGACAGGGGCAAACTATGGCTACACCTTC | TRBV19 | - | 15 | TRBD1 | TRBJ1-2
CASSLGQGSEKLFF | TGTGCCAGCAGCTTAGGACAGGGGAGTGAAAAACTGTTTTTT | TRBV7-6 | - | 14 | TRBD1 | TRBJ1-4
CASRSRVREKLFF | TGTGCCAGCAGATCCAGGGTACGGGAAAAACTGTTTTTT | TRBV28 | - | 13 | - | TRBJ1-4
CASSQTGTGGGPQHF | TGTGCCAGCAGTCAGACCGGGACAGGGGGAGGACCCCAGCATTTT | TRBV6-5 | - | 15 | TRBD1 | TRBJ1-5
CASSKWTGDTEAFF | TGTGCCAGCTCGAAGTGGACAGGGGACACTGAAGCTTTCTTT | TRBV6-5 | - | 14 | TRBD1 | TRBJ1-1
CASSEYVAGTHTDTQYF | TGTGCCAGCAGTGAATACGTAGCGGGGACCCACACAGATACGCAGTATTTT | TRBV25-1 | once | 17 | TRBD2 | TRBJ2-3
CASSQGQSYYNEQFF | TGCGCCAGCAGCCAGGGACAGTCATACTACAATGAGCAGTTCTTC | TRBV5-1 | - | 15 | TRBD1 | TRBJ2-1
CASSGTGGSHEKLFF | TGTGCCAGCAGTGGGACAGGGGGTAGTCATGAAAAACTGTTTTTT | TRBV25-1 | - | 15 | TRBD1 | TRBJ1-4
CASSLTDQPQHF | TGTGCCAGCAGCTTAACCGACCAGCCCCAGCATTTT | TRBV7-9 | once | 12 | - | TRBJ1-5
CAWSRPGGNTEAFF | TGTGCCTGGAGTCGCCCCGGAGGAAACACTGAAGCTTTCTTT | TRBV30 | few | 14 | - | TRBJ1-1
CASSPGSYSGNTIYF | TGTGCCAGCAGCCCTGGGTCCTACTCTGGAAACACCATATATTTT | TRBV7-2 | - | 15 | - | TRBJ1-3
CASSAPHWGGYTF | TGTGCCAGCAGCGCCCCCCATTGGGGTGGCTACACCTTC | TRBV9 | - | 13 | - | TRBJ1-2